This T cell receptor (beta chain) emerged from a study of OX40 agonist ivuxolimab in advanced cancers. Remarks on this clone: Antigen unknown.

J lost 0 bases, V lost 5 bases, and 12 bases had no gene match. CDR1 is SQVTM and CDR2 is ANQGSEA in the germline V gene. The CDR3 runs to 17 residues. Here immunoSEQ multiplex PCR was the method, and the copy in TCRdb shows in-frame clones only, minus some. The repertoire holds 65,000 to 95,000 clones, with about 89% as singletons. General study findings and limits: On average, CD8+ T cells had more expanded clones than CD4+.

This TCR was recovered from an adult with an advanced solid tumor such as melanoma, head and neck, liver or kidney cancer. This specimen consisted of CD4+ or CD8+ T cells sorted from blood, obtained in a trial of the OX40 agonist ivuxolimab. The V call is TRBV29-1, the J call TRBJ2-1; TRBD2 agrees at 8 bases. CDR3 in amino acids: CSVRVTSARPSYNEQFF. As DNA, the CDR3 is TGCAGCGTTCGGGTGACTAGCGCCCGACCCTCCTACAATGAGCAGTTCTTC.